The 10 T cell receptor beta chains below all came from one sample that was sequenced in a study of glioma-infiltrating T cells after dendritic cell vaccination. Assay: immunoSEQ multiplex PCR; the TCRdb copy retains only in-frame clones and omits some. The table shows nearly 85,000 clones, with about 90% occurring only once. Here the sequenced sample was blood, taken before dendritic cell vaccination. These receptors originate from a human donor with glioblastoma.

This chain joins TRBV9 and TRBJ2-1; TRBD1 is a possible D gene (6 bases). Trimming removed 0 bases from V and 11 bases from J, with 12 bases in between. The germline V gene has CDR1 SGDLS and CDR2 YYNGEE. This CDR3 is 13 amino acids long. The CDR3 region is CASSVEGWGQQFF. The CDR3 bases are TGTGCCAGCAGCGTAGAAGGGTGGGGGCAGCAGTTCTTC.

V usage is TRBV11-3 and J usage is TRBJ1-1; tentative D call: TRBD1 (6 bases). CDR3 length: 14 residues. V lost 3 bases and J 6 bases, leaving 14 bases between the germline ends. The germline gives CDR1 SGHNT, CDR2 YENEEA. The CDR3 loop reads CASSFEGGGAEAFF. The CDR3 region has the DNA TGTGCCAGCAGCTTCGAGGGAGGGGGTGCTGAAGCTTTCTTT.

The chain couples TRBV18 to TRBJ1-1; D call uncertain. CDR1 and CDR2 from the germline V gene are KGHSH and LQKENI. There are 13 residues in the CDR3. Trimming cost V 5 bases and J 3 bases, with 10 bases left between them. The CDR3 coding sequence is TGTGCCAGCTCAGCGGCCGCGGACACTGAAGCTTTCTTT. It codes for CASSAAADTEAFF.

The rearrangement uses TRBV11-2 and TRBJ2-1; 7 bases agree with TRBD1. The CDR3 extends over 14 amino acids. V shed 5 bases, J shed 7 bases, and the junction held 8 bases outside the gene matches. Germline CDR1 and CDR2: SGHAT and FQNNGV. The CDR3 DNA follows: TGTGCCAGCAGCCTAGGGACAGCTTGGAATGAGCAGTTCTTC. Protein: CASSLGTAWNEQFF. Full variable domain (rest looked up from reference TRBV11-2 and TRBJ2-1): EAGVAQSPRYKIIEKRQSVAFWCNPISGHATLYWYQQILGQGPKLLIQFQNNGVVDDSQLPKDRFSAERLKGVDSTLKIQPAKLEDSAVYLCASSLGTAWNEQFFGPGTRLTVL.

This clone came up once. The chain couples TRBV5-1 to TRBJ2-7, with 9 bases that match TRBD2. Germline V gene sequence: CDR1 SGHRS, CDR2 YFSETQ. The CDR3 spans 17 residues. Trimming at V came to 4 bases and at J to 3 bases, leaving 14 bases not matched to a gene. CDR3 DNA sequence: TGCGCCAGCAGCCCCCGTCGATTAGCGGGAGTTATCTACGAGCAGTACTTC. Protein: CASSPRRLAGVIYEQYF.

This clone was counted once. The rearrangement links TRBV21-1 to TRBJ1-5; the table calls TRBD1, which could not be checked here. TRBV21-1 has pseudogene status. The CDR3 spans 18 residues. CDR3: CASSTRTGKLISNQPQHF. The CDR3 DNA reads TGTGCCAGCAGCACAAGGACAGGGAAACTAATTAGCAATCAGCCCCAGCATTTT.

The chain carries TRBV21-1 and TRBJ2-7; the D segment call TRBD2 is taken from the table without a DNA check. TRBV21-1 is labeled a pseudogene. This CDR3 spans 17 amino acids. In DNA, the CDR3 is TGTGCCAGCATCGAGACGGGACTAGCGGTGGGCTCCTACGAGCAGTACTTC. It yields the protein CASIETGLAVGSYEQYF.

This clone was found once. The chain joins TRBV4-2 to TRBJ1-2; the D is unclear. Per germline, CDR1 LGHNA and CDR2 YNFKEQ. The CDR3 consists of 17 residues. The V gene lost 0 bases and the J gene lost 0 bases, with 14 bases spanning the gap. CDR3 sequence: CASSQDPPGASNYGYTF. The CDR3 nucleotides are TGTGCCAGCAGCCAAGACCCCCCGGGAGCCTCTAACTATGGCTACACCTTC.

The chain carries TRBV7-8 and TRBJ1-2; D gene unclear. V was clipped by 5 bases and J by 6 bases, with 19 bases between them. The CDR3 runs to 15 residues. Germline V CDR1 and CDR2: SGHVS, FQNEAQ. DNA for the CDR3: TGTGCCAGCAGCCCCGGTTTTCAGTCGGGAGATGGCTACACCTTC. Its protein product is CASSPGFQSGDGYTF. Full variable domain (outside the CDR3, taken from reference TRBV7-8 and TRBJ1-2): GAGVSQSPRYKVAKRGQDVALRCDPISGHVSLFWYQQALGQGPEFLTYFQNEAQLDKSGLPSDRFFAERPEGSVSTLKIQRTQQEDSAVYLCASSPGFQSGDGYTFGSGTRLTVV.

V gene TRBV6-6 combines with J gene TRBJ1-1; 9 nucleotides agree with TRBD1. This CDR3 has 13 residues. From germline, CDR1 is MNHNY and CDR2 SVGAGI (reference sequence). V was pared by 5 bases and J by 7 bases, with 5 bases of the junction left unmatched. The CDR3 reads CASSQTGGGEAFF. The DNA for the CDR3 is TGTGCCAGCAGTCAGACAGGGGGTGGTGAAGCTTTCTTT.